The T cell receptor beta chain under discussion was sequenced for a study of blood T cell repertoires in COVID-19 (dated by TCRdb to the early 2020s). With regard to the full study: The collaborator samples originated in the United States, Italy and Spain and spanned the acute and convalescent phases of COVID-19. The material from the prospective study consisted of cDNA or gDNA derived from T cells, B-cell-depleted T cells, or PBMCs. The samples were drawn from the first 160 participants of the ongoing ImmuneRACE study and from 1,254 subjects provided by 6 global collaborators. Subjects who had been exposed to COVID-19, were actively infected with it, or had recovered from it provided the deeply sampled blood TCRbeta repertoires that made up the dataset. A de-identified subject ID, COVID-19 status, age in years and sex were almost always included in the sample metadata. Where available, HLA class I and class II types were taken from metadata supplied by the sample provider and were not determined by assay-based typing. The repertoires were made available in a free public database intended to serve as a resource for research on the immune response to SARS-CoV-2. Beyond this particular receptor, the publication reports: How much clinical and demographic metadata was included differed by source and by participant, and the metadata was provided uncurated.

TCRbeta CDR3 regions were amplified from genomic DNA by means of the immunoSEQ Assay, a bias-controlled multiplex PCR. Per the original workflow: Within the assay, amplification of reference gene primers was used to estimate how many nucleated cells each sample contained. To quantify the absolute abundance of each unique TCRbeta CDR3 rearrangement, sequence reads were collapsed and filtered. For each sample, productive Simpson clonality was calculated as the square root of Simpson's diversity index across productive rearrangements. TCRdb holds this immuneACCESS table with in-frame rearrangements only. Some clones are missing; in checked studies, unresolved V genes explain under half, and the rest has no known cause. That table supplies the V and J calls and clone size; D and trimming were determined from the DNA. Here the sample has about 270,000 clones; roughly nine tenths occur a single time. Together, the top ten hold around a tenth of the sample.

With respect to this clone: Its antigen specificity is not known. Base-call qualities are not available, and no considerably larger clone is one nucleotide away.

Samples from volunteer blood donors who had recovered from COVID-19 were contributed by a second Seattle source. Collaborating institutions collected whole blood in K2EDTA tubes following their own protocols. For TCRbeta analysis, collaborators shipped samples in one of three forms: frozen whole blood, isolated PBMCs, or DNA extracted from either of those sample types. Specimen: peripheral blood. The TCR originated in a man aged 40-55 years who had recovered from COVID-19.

The nucleotide sequence reads TGTGCCAGCAGGACCGACAGGTTGAGCACTGAAGCTTTCTTT. Its product reads: CASRTDRLSTEAFF. The chain uses TRBV6-4 and TRBJ1-1; the D gene is possibly TRBD1, with 6 bases matching. The CDR3 spans 14 residues, from the cysteine through the phenylalanine. The read is trimmed to its CDR3 DNA, 42 bases read in frame from base 1. V is pared back by 6 bases and J by 4 bases, with 15 bases lying between the germline termini. The germline V gene specifies MRHNA as CDR1 and SNTAGT as CDR2.